This T cell receptor (beta chain) was found in a study of T cell responses to AZD1222 COVID-19 vaccine. Notes on the study in general: Most donors were white British and more were female, and clonal diversity was possibly underestimated. Baseline serostatus was positive in only a handful of AZD1222 recipients.

The table came from immunoSEQ multiplex PCR; TCRdb's copy has only in-frame clones and leaves some out. The data show about 73,000 clones, nearly 90% seen once. The CDR3 is made up of 15 amino acids. The V gene's germline CDR1 is LGHNA and CDR2 YNFKEQ. Losses at the gene ends were 5 bases for V and 5 bases for J; bases not matched to a gene: 8. Recipients boosted at about 4 weeks or about 12 weeks are pooled. Concerning this clone: What it recognizes is unknown.

The input for sequencing was peripheral blood, taken 28 days after the second AZD1222 dose. This clonotype was obtained from an adult who received the AZD1222 COVID-19 vaccine. V is TRBV4-2 and J is TRBJ1-5, with 8 bases matching TRBD1. The CDR3 DNA reads as TGTGCCAGCAGCGCACAGGGGGAGGTTGATCAGCCCCAGCATTTT. Protein product: CASSAQGEVDQPQHF.